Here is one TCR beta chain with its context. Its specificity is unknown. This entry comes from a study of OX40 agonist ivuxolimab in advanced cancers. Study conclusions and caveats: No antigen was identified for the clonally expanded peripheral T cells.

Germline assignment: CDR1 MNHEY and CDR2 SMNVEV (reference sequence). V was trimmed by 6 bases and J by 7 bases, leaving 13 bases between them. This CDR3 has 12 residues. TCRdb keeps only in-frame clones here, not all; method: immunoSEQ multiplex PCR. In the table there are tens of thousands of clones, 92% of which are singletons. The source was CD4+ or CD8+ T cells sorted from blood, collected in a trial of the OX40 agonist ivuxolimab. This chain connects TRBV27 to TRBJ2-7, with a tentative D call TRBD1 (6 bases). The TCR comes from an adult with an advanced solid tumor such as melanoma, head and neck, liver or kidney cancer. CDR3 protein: CASRAQGREQYF. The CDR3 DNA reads TGTGCCAGCAGAGCACAGGGTAGGGAGCAGTACTTC.